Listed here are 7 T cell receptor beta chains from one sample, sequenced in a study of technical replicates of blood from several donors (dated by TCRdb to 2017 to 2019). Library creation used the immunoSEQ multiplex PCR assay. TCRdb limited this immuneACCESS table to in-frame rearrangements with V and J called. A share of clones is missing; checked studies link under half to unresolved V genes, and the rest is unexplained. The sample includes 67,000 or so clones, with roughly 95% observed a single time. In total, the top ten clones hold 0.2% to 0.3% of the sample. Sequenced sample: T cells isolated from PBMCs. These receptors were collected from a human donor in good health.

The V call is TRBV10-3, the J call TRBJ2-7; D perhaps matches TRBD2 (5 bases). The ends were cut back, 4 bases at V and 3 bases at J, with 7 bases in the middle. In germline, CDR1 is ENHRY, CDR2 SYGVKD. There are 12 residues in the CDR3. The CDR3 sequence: CAISVGGYEQYF. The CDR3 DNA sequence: TGTGCCATCAGTGTAGGAGGCTACGAGCAGTACTTC.

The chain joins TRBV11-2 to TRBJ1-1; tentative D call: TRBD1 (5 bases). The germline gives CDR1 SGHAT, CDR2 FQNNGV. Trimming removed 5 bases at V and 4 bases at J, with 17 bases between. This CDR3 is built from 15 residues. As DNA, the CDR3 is TGTGCCAGCAGCCCGAGGTGGGGGAGGGGCACTGAAGCTTTCTTT. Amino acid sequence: CASSPRWGRGTEAFF.

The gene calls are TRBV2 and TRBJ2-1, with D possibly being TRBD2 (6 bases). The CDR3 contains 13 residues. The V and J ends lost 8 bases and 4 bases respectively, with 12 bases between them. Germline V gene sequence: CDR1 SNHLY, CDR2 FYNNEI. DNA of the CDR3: TGTGCCAGCCAAAAGCGGGCTTACAATGAGCAGTTCTTC. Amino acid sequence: CASQKRAYNEQFF.

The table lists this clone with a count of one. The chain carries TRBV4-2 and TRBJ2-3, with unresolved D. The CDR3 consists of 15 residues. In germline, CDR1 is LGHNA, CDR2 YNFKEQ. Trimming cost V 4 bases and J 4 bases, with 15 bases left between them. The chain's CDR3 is CASSLTADMADTQYF. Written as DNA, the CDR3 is TGTGCCAGCAGCCTGACGGCGGATATGGCAGATACGCAGTATTTT.

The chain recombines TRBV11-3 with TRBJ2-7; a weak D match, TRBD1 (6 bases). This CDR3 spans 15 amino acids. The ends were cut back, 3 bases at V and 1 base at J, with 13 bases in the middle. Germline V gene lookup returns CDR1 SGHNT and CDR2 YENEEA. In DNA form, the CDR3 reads TGTGCCAGCAGCTTTTCCCCTACAGGGTCCTACGAGCAGTACTTC. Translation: CASSFSPTGSYEQYF.

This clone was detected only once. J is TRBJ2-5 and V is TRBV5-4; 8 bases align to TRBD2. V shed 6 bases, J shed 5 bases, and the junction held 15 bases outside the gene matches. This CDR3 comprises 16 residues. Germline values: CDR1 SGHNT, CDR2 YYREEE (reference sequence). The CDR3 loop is CASTPYDGRAGETQYF. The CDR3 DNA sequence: TGTGCCAGCACCCCATACGACGGGAGGGCCGGTGAGACCCAGTACTTC.

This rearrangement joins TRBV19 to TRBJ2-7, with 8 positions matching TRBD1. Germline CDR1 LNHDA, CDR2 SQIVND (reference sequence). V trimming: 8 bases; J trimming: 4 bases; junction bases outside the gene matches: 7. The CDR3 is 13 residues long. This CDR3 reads CASLDRAKYEQYF. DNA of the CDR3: TGTGCCAGTTTGGACAGGGCAAAGTACGAGCAGTACTTC.